This TCR beta chain was profiled in a study of blood T cell repertoires in COVID-19 (dated by TCRdb to the early 2020s). Regarding the study in general: Samples covering the acute and convalescent phases of COVID-19 were provided by collaborators in the United States, Italy and Spain. The prospective study material was composed of cDNA or gDNA derived from T cells, B-cell-depleted T cells, or PBMCs. Deeply sampled blood TCRbeta repertoires from subjects exposed to, actively infected with, or recovered from COVID-19 were included in the dataset. The repertoires were released in a freely available public database intended as a resource for research on the immune response to SARS-CoV-2. Samples came from the ongoing ImmuneRACE study (first 160 participants) plus 1,254 subjects from 6 global collaborators. Sample metadata almost always included a de-identified subject ID, COVID-19 status, age in years and sex. Where HLA class I and class II types were available, the types were taken from metadata supplied by the sample provider, not from assay-based typing. Overall study outcomes, separate from this receptor: The quantity of clinical and demographic metadata differed by source and by participant and was supplied without curation.

Whole blood was collected in K2EDTA tubes by collaborating institutions according to the institutions' own protocols. For TCRbeta analysis, collaborators shipped samples in one of three forms: frozen whole blood, isolated PBMCs, or DNA extracted from either of those sample types. TCRbeta CDR3 regions were amplified from genomic DNA by means of the immunoSEQ Assay, a bias-controlled multiplex PCR. The study's processing was this. The number of nucleated cells in each sample was estimated from the amplification of reference gene primers within the assay. Sequence reads were collapsed and filtered to measure the absolute abundance of every unique TCRbeta CDR3 rearrangement. Productive Simpson clonality was computed per sample as the square root of Simpson's diversity index over productive rearrangements. TCRdb provides this immuneACCESS table in a form limited to in-frame rearrangements. Some clones are lacking; in checked studies, under half of them reflect an unresolved V gene, and why the rest are absent is not known. That table supplies the V and J calls and clone size; D and trimming were determined from the DNA. Counted in this sample were around 60,000 clones; 88% of them appeared once. Roughly 3.9% of the sample is taken by the ten largest.

Comments on this clone: The specificity of this receptor is unknown. No much larger clone is present one base from it, and per-base qualities are unavailable.

The TCR sequence derives from a man aged 50-59 years with active COVID-19. Sequencing used peripheral blood.

CDR3 protein: CASSPPMARGDTQYF. The base sequence is TGTGCCAGCTCACCACCGATGGCGCGGGGAGATACGCAGTATTTT. The chain was built from TRBV18 and TRBJ2-3, with TRBD2 tentatively as D gene (6 bases match). V drops 0 bases and J drops 5 bases, leaving 12 bases in between. As encoded in the germline V gene, CDR1 is KGHSH while CDR2 is LQKENI. Taken from cysteine to phenylalanine, the CDR3 has 15 residues. The CDR3 DNA has 45 bases and is translated from base 1. The entire variable domain, with the stretches around the CDR3 drawn from the reference TRBV18 and TRBJ2-3 proteins, is NAGVMQNPRHLVRRRGQEARLRCSPMKGHSHVYWYRQLPEEGLKFMVYLQKENIIDESGMPKERFSAEFPKEGPSILRIQQVVRGDSAAYFCASSPPMARGDTQYFGPGTRLTVL.